This TCR beta chain derives from a study of siplizumab effects on memory and regulatory T cells. Overall study results and limits: Alloreactive sequences tracing back to unstimulated CD4+ memory cells fell significantly with siplizumab. Solely a minor proportion of alloreactive clones could be assigned to unstimulated subsets.

This CDR3 is 11 amino acids long. The germline V and J ends were trimmed by 4 bases and 13 bases, with 11 bases remaining between them. Germline CDR1 and CDR2: MNHNS and SASEGT. With regard to this clone: Its antigen remains unidentified.

TCRdb keeps only in-frame clones here, not all; method: immunoSEQ multiplex PCR. The sample shows tens of thousands of clones, 70% to 85% of them seen only once. Sequencing input: memory CD4+ T cells sorted from blood. The clonotype originates from a human donor in good health. V gene TRBV6-1 combines with J gene TRBJ2-1; maybe TRBD2 (5 bases). The CDR3 reads CASSVGVEQFF. In DNA form, the CDR3 reads TGTGCCAGCAGTGTCGGGGTGGAACAGTTCTTC.